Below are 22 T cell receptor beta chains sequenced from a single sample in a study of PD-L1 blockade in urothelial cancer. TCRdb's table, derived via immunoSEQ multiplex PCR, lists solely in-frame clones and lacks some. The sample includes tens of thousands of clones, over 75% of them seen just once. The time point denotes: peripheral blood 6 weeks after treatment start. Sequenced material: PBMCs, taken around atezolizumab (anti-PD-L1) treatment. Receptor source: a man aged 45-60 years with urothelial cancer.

CDR3 in DNA: TGTGCCAGCAGCTTTAGGACAGGGGGACGCGACGAGCAGTACTTC. Protein: CASSFRTGGRDEQYF. V usage is TRBV7-9 and J usage is TRBJ2-7; the match to TRBD1 covers 10 bases. CDR1 is SEHNR and CDR2 is FQNEAQ in the germline V gene (reference sequence). J lost 5 bases, V lost 3 bases, and 7 bases had no gene match. This CDR3 has 15 residues.

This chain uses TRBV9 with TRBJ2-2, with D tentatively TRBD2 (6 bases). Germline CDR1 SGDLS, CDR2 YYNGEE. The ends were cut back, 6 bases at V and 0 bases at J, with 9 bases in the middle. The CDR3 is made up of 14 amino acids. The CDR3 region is CASTGGANTGELFF. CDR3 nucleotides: TGTGCCAGCACAGGCGGGGCGAACACCGGGGAGCTGTTTTTT.

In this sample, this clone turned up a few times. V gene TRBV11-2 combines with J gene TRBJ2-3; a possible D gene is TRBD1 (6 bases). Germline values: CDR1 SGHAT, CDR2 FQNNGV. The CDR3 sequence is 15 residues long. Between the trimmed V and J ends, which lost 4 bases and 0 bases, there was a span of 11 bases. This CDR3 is CASSSGQLSTDTQYF. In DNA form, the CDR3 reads TGTGCCAGCAGCTCCGGACAGTTAAGCACAGATACGCAGTATTTT.

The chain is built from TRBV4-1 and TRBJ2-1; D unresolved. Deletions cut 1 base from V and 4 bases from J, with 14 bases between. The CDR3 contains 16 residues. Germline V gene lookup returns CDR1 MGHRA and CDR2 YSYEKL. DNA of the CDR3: TGCGCCAGCAGCCAAGTCGATAGAAACCCATACAATGAGCAGTTCTTC. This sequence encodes CASSQVDRNPYNEQFF.

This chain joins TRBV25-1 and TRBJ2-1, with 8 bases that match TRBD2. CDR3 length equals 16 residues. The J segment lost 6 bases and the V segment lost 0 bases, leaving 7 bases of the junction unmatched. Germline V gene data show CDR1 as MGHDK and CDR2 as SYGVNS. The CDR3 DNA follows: TGTGCCAGCAGTGAATATAAAGGTAGCGGGGTCAATGAGCAGTTCTTC. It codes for CASSEYKGSGVNEQFF. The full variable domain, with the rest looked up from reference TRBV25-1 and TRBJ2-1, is EADIYQTPRYLVIGTGKKITLECSQTMGHDKMYWYQQDPGMELHLIHYSYGVNSTEKGDLSSESTVSRIRTEHFPLTLESARPSHTSQYLCASSEYKGSGVNEQFFGPGTRLTVL.

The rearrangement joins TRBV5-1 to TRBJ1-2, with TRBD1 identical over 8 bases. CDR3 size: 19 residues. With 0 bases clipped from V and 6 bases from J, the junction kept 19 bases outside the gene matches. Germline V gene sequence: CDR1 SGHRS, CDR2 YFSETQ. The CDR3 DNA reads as TGCGCCAGCAGCTTGGATACCTTCTGGGGACAGGAGGAGAACCATGGCTACACCTTC. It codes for CASSLDTFWGQEENHGYTF.

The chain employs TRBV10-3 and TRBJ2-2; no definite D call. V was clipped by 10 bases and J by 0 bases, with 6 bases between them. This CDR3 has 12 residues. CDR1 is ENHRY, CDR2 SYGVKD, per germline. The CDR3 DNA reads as TGTGCCACCTCCGCGAACACCGGGGAGCTGTTTTTT. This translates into CATSANTGELFF.

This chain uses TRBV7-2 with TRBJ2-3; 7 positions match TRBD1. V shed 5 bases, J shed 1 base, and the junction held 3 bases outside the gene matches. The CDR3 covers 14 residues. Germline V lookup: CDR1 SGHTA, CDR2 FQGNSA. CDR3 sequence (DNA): TGTGCCAGCAGCCTAGACAGGGGCACAGATACGCAGTATTTT. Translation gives CASSLDRGTDTQYF.

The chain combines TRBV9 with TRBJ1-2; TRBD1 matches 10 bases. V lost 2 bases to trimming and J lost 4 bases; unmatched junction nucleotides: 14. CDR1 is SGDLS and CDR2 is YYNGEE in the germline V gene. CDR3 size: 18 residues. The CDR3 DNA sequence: TGTGCCAGCAGCGTTCGACAGGGGGCGGAAATTATATCCTATGGCTACACCTTC. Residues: CASSVRQGAEIISYGYTF.

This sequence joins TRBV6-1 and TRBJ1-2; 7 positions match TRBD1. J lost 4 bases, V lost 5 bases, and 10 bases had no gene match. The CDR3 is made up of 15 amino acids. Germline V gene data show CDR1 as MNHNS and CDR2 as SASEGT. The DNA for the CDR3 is TGTGCCAGCAGTCCTGACAGGGTAGTTTTCTATGGCTACACCTTC. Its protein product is CASSPDRVVFYGYTF.

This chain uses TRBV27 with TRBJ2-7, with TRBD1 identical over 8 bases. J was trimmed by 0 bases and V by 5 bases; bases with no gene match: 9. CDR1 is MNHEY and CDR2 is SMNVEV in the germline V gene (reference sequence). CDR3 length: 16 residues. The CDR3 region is CASSHGQGLSSYEQYF. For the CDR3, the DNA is TGTGCCAGCAGTCACGGACAGGGCCTTAGCTCCTACGAGCAGTACTTC.

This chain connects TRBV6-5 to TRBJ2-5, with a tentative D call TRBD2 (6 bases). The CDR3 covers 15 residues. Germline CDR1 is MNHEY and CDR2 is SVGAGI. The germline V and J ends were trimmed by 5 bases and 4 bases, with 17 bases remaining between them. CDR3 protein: CASSRTSGTPETQYF. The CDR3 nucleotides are TGTGCCAGCAGTCGTACATCCGGGACTCCAGAGACCCAGTACTTC.

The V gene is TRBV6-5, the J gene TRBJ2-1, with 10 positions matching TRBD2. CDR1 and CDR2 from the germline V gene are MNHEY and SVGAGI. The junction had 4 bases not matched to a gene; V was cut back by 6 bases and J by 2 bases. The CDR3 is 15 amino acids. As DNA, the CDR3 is TGTGCCAGCAGCCTCACTAGCGGGGCCTACAATGAGCAGTTCTTC. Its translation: CASSLTSGAYNEQFF.

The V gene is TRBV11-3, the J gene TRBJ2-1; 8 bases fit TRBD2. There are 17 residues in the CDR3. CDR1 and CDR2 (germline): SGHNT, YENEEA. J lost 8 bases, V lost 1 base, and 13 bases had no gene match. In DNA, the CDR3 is TGTGCCAGCAGCTTAGGTTCGAGCGGGGGTAATCCTGATGAGCAGTTCTTC. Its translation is CASSLGSSGGNPDEQFF.

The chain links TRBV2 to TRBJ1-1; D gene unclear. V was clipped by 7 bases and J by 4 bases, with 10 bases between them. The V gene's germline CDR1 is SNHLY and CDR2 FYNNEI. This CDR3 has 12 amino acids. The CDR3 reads CASTQESTEAFF. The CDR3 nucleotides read TGTGCCAGCACCCAGGAAAGCACTGAAGCTTTCTTT. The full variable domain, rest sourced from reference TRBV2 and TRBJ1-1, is EPEVTQTPSHQVTQMGQEVILRCVPISNHLYFYWYRQILGQKVEFLVSFYNNEISEKSEIFDDQFSVERPDGSNFTLKIRSTKLEDSAMYFCASTQESTEAFFGQGTRLTVV.

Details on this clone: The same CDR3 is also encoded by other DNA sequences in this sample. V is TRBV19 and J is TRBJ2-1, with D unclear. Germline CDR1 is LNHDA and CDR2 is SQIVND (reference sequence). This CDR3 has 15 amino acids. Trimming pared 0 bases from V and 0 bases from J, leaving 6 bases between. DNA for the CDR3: TGTGCCAGTAGTATAGATCGGAGCTCCTACAATGAGCAGTTCTTC. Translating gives CASSIDRSSYNEQFF. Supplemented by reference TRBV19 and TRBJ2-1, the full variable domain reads DGGITQSPKYLFRKEGQNVTLSCEQNLNHDAMYWYRQDPGQGLRLIYYSQIVNDFQKGDIAEGYSVSREKKESFPLTVTSAQKNPTAFYLCASSIDRSSYNEQFFGPGTRLTVL.

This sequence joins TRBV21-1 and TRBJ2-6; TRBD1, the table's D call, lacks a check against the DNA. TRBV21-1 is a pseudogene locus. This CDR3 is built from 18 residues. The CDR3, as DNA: TGTGCCAGCAGCAAGGGGTGGGACAGCAATTCTGGGGCCAACGTCCTGACTTTC. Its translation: CASSKGWDSNSGANVLTF.

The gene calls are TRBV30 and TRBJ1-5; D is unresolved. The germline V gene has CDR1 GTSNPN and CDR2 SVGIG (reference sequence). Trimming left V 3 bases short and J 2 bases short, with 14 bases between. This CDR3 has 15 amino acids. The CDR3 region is CAWRPNPSGNQPQHF. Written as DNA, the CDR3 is TGTGCCTGGAGACCAAACCCCTCAGGCAATCAGCCCCAGCATTTT. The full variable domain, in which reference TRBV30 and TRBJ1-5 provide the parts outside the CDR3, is SQTIHQWPATLVQPVGSPLSLECTVEGTSNPNLYWYRQAAGRGLQLLFYSVGIGQISSEVPQNLSASRPQDRQFILSSKKLLLSDSGFYLCAWRPNPSGNQPQHFGDGTRLSIL.

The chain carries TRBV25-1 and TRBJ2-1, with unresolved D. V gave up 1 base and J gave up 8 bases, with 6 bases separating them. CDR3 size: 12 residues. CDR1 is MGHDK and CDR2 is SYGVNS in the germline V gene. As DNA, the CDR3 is TGTGCCAGCAGTGAATTTTGGCATGAGCAGTTCTTC. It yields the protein CASSEFWHEQFF.

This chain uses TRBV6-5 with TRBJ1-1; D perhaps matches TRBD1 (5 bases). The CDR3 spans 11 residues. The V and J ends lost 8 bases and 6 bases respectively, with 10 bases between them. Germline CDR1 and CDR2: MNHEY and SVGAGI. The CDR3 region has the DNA TGTGCCAGCGTAACGGGGGCTGAAGCTTTCTTT. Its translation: CASVTGAEAFF.

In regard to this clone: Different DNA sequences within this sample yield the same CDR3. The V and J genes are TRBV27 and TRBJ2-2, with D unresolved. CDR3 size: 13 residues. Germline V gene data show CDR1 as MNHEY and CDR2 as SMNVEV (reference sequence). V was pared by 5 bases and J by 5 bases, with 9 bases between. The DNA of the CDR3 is TGTGCCAGCAGTCTACCTTATACCGGGGAGCTGTTTTTT. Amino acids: CASSLPYTGELFF.

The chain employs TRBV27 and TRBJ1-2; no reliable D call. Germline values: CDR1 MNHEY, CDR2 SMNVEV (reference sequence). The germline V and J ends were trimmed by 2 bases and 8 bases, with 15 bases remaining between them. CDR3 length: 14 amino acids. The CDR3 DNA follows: TGTGCCAGCAGTTTAGGAGGGCCCCGGTACGGCTACACCTTC. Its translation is CASSLGGPRYGYTF.